This T cell receptor (beta chain) derives from a study of tumor and adjacent non-tumor tissue in lung cancer. Whole-study context: Histology: eleven to twelve adenocarcinoma, a couple of squamous cell carcinoma, 1 small cell lung cancer.

Study outcomes and limitations: Higher tumor TCR diversity was associated with shorter survival. Significantly higher TCR diversity was found in tumor than normal lung.

A modified ARM-PCR protocol with three rounds of nested PCR amplified TCRbeta. Each CDR3 protein gets one entry after TCRdb re-called the multiplex PCR reads with MiXCR. The profile covers 65,000 to 90,000 distinct CDR3 sequences, with around 70% appearing a single time and 10% to 15% taken by the ten largest. RNA was extracted from bulk tissue without any cell sorting. This clonotype has just a few counts. The target antigen is unknown. This may be a read error: a much more frequent sequence differs by one nucleotide. The CDR3 runs to 14 residues. The germline V gene has CDR1 MGHRA and CDR2 YSYEKL. The specimen was lung tumor tissue. The chain recombines TRBV4-1 with TRBJ2-7; no reliable D call. The receptor was isolated from a woman between 70 and 85 years old with non-small cell lung cancer. The CDR3: CASGHAPQEREQYF. CDR3 DNA sequence: TGCGCCAGCGGCCATGCGCCGCAGGAAAGGGAGCAGTACTTC.